The rows below give T cell receptor beta chains drawn from one sample of a study of T cells after yellow fever vaccination. Each CDR3 protein gets one entry after TCRdb re-called the 5' RACE reads with MiXCR. This repertoire shows hundreds of thousands of distinct CDR3 sequences, 9% to 15% found once; its top ten account for just under 15%. Sequences were derived from PBMCs, sampled on the day of the yellow fever booster vaccination. The receptors derive from a man aged 25 to 40 who received the YFV17D yellow fever vaccine. CDR3s include the opening cysteine and the closing phenylalanine or tryptophan. D genes are given only for firm matches. Size tells how often a clone was seen (once, few, many) or the class of an expanded clone, and some rows leave it out.

V gene	J gene	D gene	clone size	CDR3 DNA	CDR3 protein
TRBV12-3/TRBV12-4	TRBJ2-3	NA	few	TGTGCCAGCAGTGGGGGGAGGATTCTCACAGATACGCAGTATTTT	CASSGGRILTDTQYF
TRBV12-3/TRBV12-4	TRBJ1-2	NA	many	TGTGCCAGCAGACCAGAGGGGATCTATGGCTACACCTTC	CASRPEGIYGYTF
TRBV10-3	TRBJ2-7	TRBD1	many	TGTGCCATCAGAGGACAGGGCTATCGCTACGAGCAGTACTTC	CAIRGQGYRYEQYF
TRBV11-2	TRBJ2-1	NA	NA	TGTGCCAGCAGCCGGATCCAGGGGGGTCCCCCCTACAATGAGCAGTTCTTC	CASSRIQGGPPYNEQFF
TRBV29-1	TRBJ2-2	NA	NA	TGCAGCGTTGTAGTGGGGAAGACGAACACCGGGGAGCTGTTTTTT	CSVVVGKTNTGELFF
TRBV28	TRBJ2-2	NA	few	TGTGCCAGCAGTTTTGGCGGTCGGGGGTATTCCCCCTTCGGGGAGCTGTTTTTT	CASSFGGRGYSPFGELFF
TRBV4-3	TRBJ2-7	NA	NA	TGCGCCAGCAGCCAAGATTACCGGCGGAACTACGAGCAGTACTTC	CASSQDYRRNYEQYF
TRBV7-3	TRBJ2-5	TRBD2	many	TGTGCCAGCAGCCTCAGCGGACGGGAGGGCCGAAAGGGGACCCAGTACTTC	CASSLSGREGRKGTQYF
TRBV15	TRBJ1-6	NA	few	TGTGCCACCAGCAGAGAAAGAGGAAGGGAGGGGTCACCCCTCCACTTT	CATSRERGREGSPLHF
TRBV19	TRBJ2-1	TRBD2	few	TGTGCCAGTAGTACAACTAGCGGCCCCTCGGGCGCTGAGCAGTTCTTC	CASSTTSGPSGAEQFF
TRBV11-2	TRBJ2-3	NA	few	TGTGCCAGCAGCTTATTAGTGGCTTCACCAGATACGCAGTATTTT	CASSLLVASPDTQYF
TRBV19	TRBJ2-3	NA	few	TGTGCCACCTCAACCGCGGGGAATACGCAGTATTTT	CATSTAGNTQYF
TRBV20-1	TRBJ2-7	TRBD2	few	TGCAGTGCTAGTCCCGCTAGCGGGGGATACGAGCAGTACTTC	CSASPASGGYEQYF
TRBV20-1	TRBJ2-5	NA	few	TGCAGTGCTAGAGAGCGGGGACGGGGGAGAGAGACCCAGTACTTC	CSARERGRGRETQYF
TRBV9	TRBJ2-1	TRBD2	NA	TGTGCCAGCAGTCGAGGGGGACTAGCGATTTACAATGAGCAGTTCTTC	CASSRGGLAIYNEQFF
TRBV9	TRBJ2-3	NA	many	TGTGCCAGCGTAAAGAGCGGAGAGAAGTCAGATACGCAGTATTTT	CASVKSGEKSDTQYF
TRBV30	TRBJ1-4	NA	few	TGTGCCTGGGCCCGGGGGTATGAAAAACTGTTTTTT	CAWARGYEKLFF
TRBV29-1	TRBJ1-4	NA	few	TGCAGCGTTGAAGATCGCAGTCCCGGCCTTGGGAAACTGTTTTTT	CSVEDRSPGLGKLFF
TRBV10-2	TRBJ2-1	TRBD2	NA	TGCGCCAGTGCAGCGGGAGGGTCCTACAATGAGCAGTTCTTC	CASAAGGSYNEQFF
TRBV6-5	TRBJ1-4	TRBD1	few	TGTGCCAGCAGCGACTCAGGGGGAGGACGGGAAAAACTGTTTTTT	CASSDSGGGREKLFF
TRBV20-1	TRBJ2-5	TRBD1	few	TGCAGTGCGGTGGGGACAGGGGGTTTAGAGACCCAGTACTTC	CSAVGTGGLETQYF
TRBV12-3/TRBV12-4	TRBJ2-3	NA	NA	TGTGCCAGCATCCGGGGATGGGACGGGATCAATGTGACAGATACGCAGTATTTT	CASIRGWDGINVTDTQYF
TRBV7-2	TRBJ1-1	NA	many	TGTGCCAGCAGCGCCCGACGGGTTATGAACACTGAAGCTTTCTTT	CASSARRVMNTEAFF
TRBV6-5	TRBJ1-1	NA	NA	TGTGCCACACGGACAGCCTACACTGAAGCTTTCTTT	CATRTAYTEAFF
TRBV12-3/TRBV12-4	TRBJ2-7	TRBD1	NA	TGTGCCAGCAGTATTTGGAGGGACAGGGAGTACGAGCAGTACTTC	CASSIWRDREYEQYF
TRBV5-4	TRBJ2-3	NA	few	TGTGCCAGCAGCTTGGAAGATTATACACTCTATACGCAGTATTTT	CASSLEDYTLYTQYF
TRBV9	TRBJ2-2	TRBD2	few	TGTGCCAGCAGCGTGACTAGCGCTCCAGCGAACACCGGGGAGCTGTTTTTT	CASSVTSAPANTGELFF
TRBV18	TRBJ1-5	NA	NA	TGTGCCAGCTCACCATCGAATAGCAATCAGCCCCAGCATTTT	CASSPSNSNQPQHF
TRBV7-8	TRBJ1-2	NA	few	TGTGCCAGCAGCACGGACAGCTCATATGGCTACACCTTC	CASSTDSSYGYTF
TRBV24-1	TRBJ2-3	TRBD1	NA	TGTGCCACCGGCCGGGGACAGGGGAACGACCAGTATTTT	CATGRGQGNDQYF
TRBV9	TRBJ2-3	TRBD2	NA	TGTGCCAGCAGCGCAACTAGCGGGAGTTCAGATACGCAGTATTTT	CASSATSGSSDTQYF
TRBV3-1	TRBJ1-6	NA	NA	TGTGCCAGCAGCCCAACCTTTCAGGGGAGTTCACCCCTCCACTTT	CASSPTFQGSSPLHF
TRBV5-1	TRBJ2-1	NA	few	TGCGCCAGCAGCTTGGGGCCAGGGGAGAATGAGCAGTTCTTC	CASSLGPGENEQFF
TRBV20-1	TRBJ2-1	TRBD2	NA	TGCAGTGCTAGGGGGCCACTAGCGACCTACAATGAGCAGTTCTTC	CSARGPLATYNEQFF
TRBV13	TRBJ1-1	TRBD1	NA	TGTGCCAGCAGCTTAGAAGAGGACAGGGCGGCTGAAGCTTTCTTT	CASSLEEDRAAEAFF